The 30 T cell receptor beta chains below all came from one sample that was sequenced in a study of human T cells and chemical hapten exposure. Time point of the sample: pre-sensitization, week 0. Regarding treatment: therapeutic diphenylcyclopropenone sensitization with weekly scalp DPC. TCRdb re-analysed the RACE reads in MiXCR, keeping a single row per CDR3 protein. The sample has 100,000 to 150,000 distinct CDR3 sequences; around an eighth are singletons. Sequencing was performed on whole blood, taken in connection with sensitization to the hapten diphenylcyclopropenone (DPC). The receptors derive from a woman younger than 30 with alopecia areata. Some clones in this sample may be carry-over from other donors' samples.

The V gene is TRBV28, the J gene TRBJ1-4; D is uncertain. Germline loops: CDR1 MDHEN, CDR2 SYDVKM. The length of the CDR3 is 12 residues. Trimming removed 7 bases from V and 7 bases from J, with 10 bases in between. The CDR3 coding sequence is TGTGCCAGCACAACTGGGTTTGAAAAACTGTTTTTT. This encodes CASTTGFEKLFF.

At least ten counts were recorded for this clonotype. CDR3 bases: TGCAGTGCGACAGGGCCCCCCCAAGAGACCCAGTACTTC. The encoded protein is CSATGPPQETQYF. This sequence joins TRBV20-1 and TRBJ2-5, with 7 bases aligning to TRBD1. CDR3 size: 13 residues. Per the germline V gene, CDR1 is DFQATT and CDR2 is SNEGSKA (reference sequence). Unmatched junction bases numbered 5, after V lost 6 bases and J lost 1 base.

The CDR3 protein is CASSLFGEGGNSPLHF. In DNA form, the CDR3 reads TGTGCCAGCAGTTTATTCGGGGAAGGAGGAAATTCACCCCTCCACTTT. This chain connects TRBV28 to TRBJ1-6; D ambiguous. V lost 1 base to trimming and J lost 7 bases, with 14 bases between them. This CDR3 is built from 16 residues. Germline V gene lookup returns CDR1 MDHEN and CDR2 SYDVKM. The variable domain in full, with the rest retrieved from reference TRBV28 and TRBJ1-6, is DVKVTQSSRYLVKRTGEKVFLECVQDMDHENMFWYRQDPGLGLRLIYFSYDVKMKEKGDIPEGYSVSREKKERFSLILESASTNQTSMYLCASSLFGEGGNSPLHFGNGTRLTVT.

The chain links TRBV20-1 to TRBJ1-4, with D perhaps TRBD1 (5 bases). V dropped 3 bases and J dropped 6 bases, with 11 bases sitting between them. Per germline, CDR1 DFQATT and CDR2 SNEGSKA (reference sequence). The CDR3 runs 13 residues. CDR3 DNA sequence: TGCAGTGCTAGCTTAGGGGAACATGAAAAACTGTTTTTT. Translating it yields CSASLGEHEKLFF.

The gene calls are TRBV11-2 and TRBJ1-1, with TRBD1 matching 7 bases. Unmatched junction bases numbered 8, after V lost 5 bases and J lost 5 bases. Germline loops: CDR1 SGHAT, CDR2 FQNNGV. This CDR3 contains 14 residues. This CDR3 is CASSRTGEGTEAFF. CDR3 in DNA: TGTGCCAGCAGCCGAACAGGGGAGGGGACTGAAGCTTTCTTT.

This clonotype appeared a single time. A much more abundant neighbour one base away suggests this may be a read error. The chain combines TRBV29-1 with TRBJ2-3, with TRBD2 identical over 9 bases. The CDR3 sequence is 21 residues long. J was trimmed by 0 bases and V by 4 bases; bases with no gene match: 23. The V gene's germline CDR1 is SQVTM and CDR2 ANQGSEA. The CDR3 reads CSVGGQAQGITTSGSTDTQYF. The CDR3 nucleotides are TGCAGCGTTGGAGGTCAGGCACAGGGAATAACTACTAGCGGGAGCACAGATACGCAGTATTTT.

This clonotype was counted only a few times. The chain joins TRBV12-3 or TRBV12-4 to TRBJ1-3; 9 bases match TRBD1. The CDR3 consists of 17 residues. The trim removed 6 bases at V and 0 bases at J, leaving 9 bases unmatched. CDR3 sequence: CASSPRTGVPSGNTIYF. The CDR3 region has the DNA TGTGCCAGCAGCCCTAGGACAGGGGTCCCCTCTGGAAACACCATATATTTT.

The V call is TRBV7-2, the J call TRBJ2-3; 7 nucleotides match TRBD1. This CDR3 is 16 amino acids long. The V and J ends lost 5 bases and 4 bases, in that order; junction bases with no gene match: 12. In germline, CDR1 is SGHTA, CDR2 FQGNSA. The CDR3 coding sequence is TGTGCCAGCAGCACATTTCCCCGCAGGGGGTCAGATACGCAGTATTTT. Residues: CASSTFPRRGSDTQYF.

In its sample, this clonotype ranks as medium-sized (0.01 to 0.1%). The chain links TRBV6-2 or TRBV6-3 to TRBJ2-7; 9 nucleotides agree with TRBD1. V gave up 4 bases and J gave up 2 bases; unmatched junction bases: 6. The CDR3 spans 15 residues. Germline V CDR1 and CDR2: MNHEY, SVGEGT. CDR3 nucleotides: TGTGCCAGCAGTTCTGCCGGGACAGGGACCTACGAGCAGTACTTC. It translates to CASSSAGTGTYEQYF.

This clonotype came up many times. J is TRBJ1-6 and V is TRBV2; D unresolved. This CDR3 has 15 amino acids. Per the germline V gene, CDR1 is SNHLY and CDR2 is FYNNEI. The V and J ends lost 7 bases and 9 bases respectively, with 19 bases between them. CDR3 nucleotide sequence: TGTGCCAGCACCGAATCGGGAGGAAGGAGTTCACCCCTCCACTTT. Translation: CASTESGGRSSPLHF.

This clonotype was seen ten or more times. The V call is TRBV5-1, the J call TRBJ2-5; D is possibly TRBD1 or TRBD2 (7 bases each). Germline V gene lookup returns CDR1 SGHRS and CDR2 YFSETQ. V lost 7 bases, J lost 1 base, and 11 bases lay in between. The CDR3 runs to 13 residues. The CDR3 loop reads CASRGDSQETQYF. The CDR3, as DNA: TGCGCCAGCCGGGGGGACAGCCAAGAGACCCAGTACTTC.

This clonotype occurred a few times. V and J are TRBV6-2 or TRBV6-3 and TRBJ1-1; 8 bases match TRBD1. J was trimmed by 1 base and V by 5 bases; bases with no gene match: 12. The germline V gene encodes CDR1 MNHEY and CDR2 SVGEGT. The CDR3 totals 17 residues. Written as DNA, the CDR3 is TGTGCCAGCAGTAAGGGGACAGGCATACAGACGAACACTGAAGCTTTCTTT. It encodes CASSKGTGIQTNTEAFF.

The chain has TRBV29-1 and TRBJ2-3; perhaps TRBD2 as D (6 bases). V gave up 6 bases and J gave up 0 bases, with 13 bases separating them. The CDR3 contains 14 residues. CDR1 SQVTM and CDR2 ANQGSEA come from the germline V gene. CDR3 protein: CSVGGVFSTDTQYF. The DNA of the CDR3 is TGCAGCGTGGGGGGAGTCTTCAGCACAGATACGCAGTATTTT.

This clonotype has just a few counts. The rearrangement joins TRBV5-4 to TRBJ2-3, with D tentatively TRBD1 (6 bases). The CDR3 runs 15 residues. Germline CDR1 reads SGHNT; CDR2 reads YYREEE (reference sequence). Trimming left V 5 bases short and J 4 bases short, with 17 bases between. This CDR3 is CASRSGTSIPDTQYF. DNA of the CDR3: TGTGCCAGCAGATCCGGGACATCCATCCCAGATACGCAGTATTTT.

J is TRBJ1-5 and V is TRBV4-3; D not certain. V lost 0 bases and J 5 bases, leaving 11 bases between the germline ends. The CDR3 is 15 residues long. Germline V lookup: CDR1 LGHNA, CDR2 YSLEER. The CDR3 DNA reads TGCGCCAGCAGCCAAGATCTCCGGGTCGATCAGCCCCAGCATTTT. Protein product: CASSQDLRVDQPQHF.

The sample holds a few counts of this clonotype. CDR3 amino acids: CASSRRTGSYSNQPQHF. In DNA, the CDR3 is TGTGCCAGCAGTCGCCGGACAGGATCATATAGCAATCAGCCCCAGCATTTT. The chain carries TRBV6-5 and TRBJ1-5; 7 bases are shared with TRBD1. J lost 0 bases, V lost 5 bases, and 10 bases had no gene match. The germline V gene has CDR1 MNHEY and CDR2 SVGAGI. The CDR3 is 17 amino acids.

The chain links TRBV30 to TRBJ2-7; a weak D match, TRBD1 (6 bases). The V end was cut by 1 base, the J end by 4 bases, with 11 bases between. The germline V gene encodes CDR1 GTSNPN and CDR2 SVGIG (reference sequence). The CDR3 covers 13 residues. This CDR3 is CAWSGGLEYEQYF. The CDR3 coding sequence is TGTGCCTGGAGTGGGGGGCTTGAGTACGAGCAGTACTTC.

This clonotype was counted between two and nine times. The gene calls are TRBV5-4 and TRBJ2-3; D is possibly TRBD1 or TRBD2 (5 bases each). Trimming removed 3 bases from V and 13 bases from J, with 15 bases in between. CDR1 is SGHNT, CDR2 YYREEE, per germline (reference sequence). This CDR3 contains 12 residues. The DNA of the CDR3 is TGTGCCAGCAGCTCCCGGACCGGGGCGGAGTATTTT. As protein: CASSSRTGAEYF.

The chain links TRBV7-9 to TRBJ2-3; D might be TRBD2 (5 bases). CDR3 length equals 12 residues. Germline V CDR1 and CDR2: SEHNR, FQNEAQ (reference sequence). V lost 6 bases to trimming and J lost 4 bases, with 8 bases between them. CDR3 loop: CASRGLPDTQYF. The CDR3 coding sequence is TGTGCCAGCAGAGGACTCCCAGATACGCAGTATTTT.

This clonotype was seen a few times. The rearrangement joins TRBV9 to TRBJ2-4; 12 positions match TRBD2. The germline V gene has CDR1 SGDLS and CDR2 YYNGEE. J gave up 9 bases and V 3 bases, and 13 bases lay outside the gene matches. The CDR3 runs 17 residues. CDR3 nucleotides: TGTGCCAGCAGCGCTCCAAGGGCTAGCGGGGGGGCCGTCATTCAGTACTTC. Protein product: CASSAPRASGGAVIQYF.

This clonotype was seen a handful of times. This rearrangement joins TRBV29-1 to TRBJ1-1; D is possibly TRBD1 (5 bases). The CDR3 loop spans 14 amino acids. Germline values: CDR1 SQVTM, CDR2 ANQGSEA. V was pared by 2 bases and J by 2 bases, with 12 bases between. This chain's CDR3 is CSVEITQGNTEAFF. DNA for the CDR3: TGCAGCGTTGAAATTACGCAGGGAAACACTGAAGCTTTCTTT.

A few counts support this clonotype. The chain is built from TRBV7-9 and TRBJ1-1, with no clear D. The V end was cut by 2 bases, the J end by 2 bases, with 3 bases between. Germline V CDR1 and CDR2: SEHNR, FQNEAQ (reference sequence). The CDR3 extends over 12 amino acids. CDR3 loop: CASSLINTEAFF. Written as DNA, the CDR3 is TGTGCCAGCAGCTTAATTAACACTGAAGCTTTCTTT.

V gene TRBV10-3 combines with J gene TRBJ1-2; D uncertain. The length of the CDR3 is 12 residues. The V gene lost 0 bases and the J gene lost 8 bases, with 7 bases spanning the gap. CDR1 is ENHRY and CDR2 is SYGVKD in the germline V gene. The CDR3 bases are TGTGCCATCAGTGAGTCCCAGGAGGGCTACACCTTC. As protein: CAISESQEGYTF.

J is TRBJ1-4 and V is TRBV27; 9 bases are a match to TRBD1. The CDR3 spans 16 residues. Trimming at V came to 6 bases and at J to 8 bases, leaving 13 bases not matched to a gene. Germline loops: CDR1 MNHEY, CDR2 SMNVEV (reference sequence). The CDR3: CASSSSLTGGREKLFF. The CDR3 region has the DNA TGTGCCAGCAGCTCCTCCTTGACAGGGGGGCGGGAAAAACTGTTTTTT. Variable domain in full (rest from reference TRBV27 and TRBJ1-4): EAQVTQNPRYLITVTGKKLTVTCSQNMNHEYMSWYRQDPGLGLRQIYYSMNVEVTDKGDVPEGYKVSRKEKRNFPLILESPSPNQTSLYFCASSSSLTGGREKLFFGSGTQLSVL.

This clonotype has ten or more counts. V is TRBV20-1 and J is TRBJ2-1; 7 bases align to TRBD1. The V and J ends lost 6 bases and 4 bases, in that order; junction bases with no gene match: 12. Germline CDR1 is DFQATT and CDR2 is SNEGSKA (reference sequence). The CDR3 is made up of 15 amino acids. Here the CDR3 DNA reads TGCAGTGCCACCAAAGCCGGGACAGCTTACAATGAGCAGTTCTTC. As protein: CSATKAGTAYNEQFF.

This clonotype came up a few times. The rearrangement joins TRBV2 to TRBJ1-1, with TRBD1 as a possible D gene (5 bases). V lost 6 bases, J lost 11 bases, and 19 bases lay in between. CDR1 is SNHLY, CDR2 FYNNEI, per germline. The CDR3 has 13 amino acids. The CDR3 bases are TGTGCCAGCAGACGAGGCGGGGCGGTTTCGGCTTTCTTT. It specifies CASRRGGAVSAFF.

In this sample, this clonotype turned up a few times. CDR3 amino acids: CSATLGLASTRASYEQYF. DNA of the CDR3: TGCAGTGCTACTTTGGGACTAGCGAGCACGAGGGCTTCCTACGAGCAGTACTTC. This rearrangement joins TRBV20-1 to TRBJ2-7; TRBD2 agrees at 10 bases. Trimming cost V 4 bases and J 1 base; bases outside gene matches: 16. Germline CDR1 and CDR2: DFQATT and SNEGSKA (reference sequence). The CDR3 has 18 amino acids.

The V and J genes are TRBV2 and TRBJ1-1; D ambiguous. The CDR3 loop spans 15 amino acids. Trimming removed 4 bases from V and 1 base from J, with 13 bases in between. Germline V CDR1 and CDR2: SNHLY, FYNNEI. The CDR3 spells CASSGLRTGNTEAFF. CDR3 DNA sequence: TGTGCCAGCAGTGGGCTTAGGACGGGGAACACTGAAGCTTTCTTT.

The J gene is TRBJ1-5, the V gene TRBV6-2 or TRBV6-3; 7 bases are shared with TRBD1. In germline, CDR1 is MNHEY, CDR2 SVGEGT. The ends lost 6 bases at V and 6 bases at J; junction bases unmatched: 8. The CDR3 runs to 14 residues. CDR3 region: CASSRSTGSQPQHF. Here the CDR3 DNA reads TGTGCCAGCAGCCGATCGACAGGGTCTCAGCCCCAGCATTTT.

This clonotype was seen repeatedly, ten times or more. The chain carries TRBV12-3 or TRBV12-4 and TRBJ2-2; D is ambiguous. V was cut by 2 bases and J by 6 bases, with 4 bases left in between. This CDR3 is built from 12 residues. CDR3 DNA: TGTGCCAGCAGTTTAACCGCCGGGGAGCTGTTTTTT. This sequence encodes CASSLTAGELFF.